This T cell receptor beta chain is from a study of blood T cell repertoires in COVID-19. Study-level information: The study drew acute and convalescent COVID-19 samples from the United States, Italy and Spain.

Per the authors' pipeline: Reference gene primer amplification gave nucleated cell count estimates. TCRdb's table, derived via immunoSEQ multiplex PCR, lists solely in-frame clones and lacks some. That table supplies the V and J calls and clone size; D and trimming were determined from the DNA. The sample yields about 200,000 clones, approximately 83% seen once. Between the trimmed V and J ends, which lost 0 bases and 4 bases, there was a span of 4 bases. This CDR3 is built from 13 residues. The V gene's germline CDR1 is SGDLS and CDR2 YYNGEE. The chain carries TRBV9 and TRBJ2-2; D remains unclear. This TCR derives from a human donor with active or convalescent COVID-19. The donor label of this sample is uncertain. Sequencing used peripheral blood. This CDR3 is CASSVGATGELFF. In DNA, the CDR3 is TGTGCCAGCAGCGTAGGCGCCACCGGGGAGCTGTTTTTT.